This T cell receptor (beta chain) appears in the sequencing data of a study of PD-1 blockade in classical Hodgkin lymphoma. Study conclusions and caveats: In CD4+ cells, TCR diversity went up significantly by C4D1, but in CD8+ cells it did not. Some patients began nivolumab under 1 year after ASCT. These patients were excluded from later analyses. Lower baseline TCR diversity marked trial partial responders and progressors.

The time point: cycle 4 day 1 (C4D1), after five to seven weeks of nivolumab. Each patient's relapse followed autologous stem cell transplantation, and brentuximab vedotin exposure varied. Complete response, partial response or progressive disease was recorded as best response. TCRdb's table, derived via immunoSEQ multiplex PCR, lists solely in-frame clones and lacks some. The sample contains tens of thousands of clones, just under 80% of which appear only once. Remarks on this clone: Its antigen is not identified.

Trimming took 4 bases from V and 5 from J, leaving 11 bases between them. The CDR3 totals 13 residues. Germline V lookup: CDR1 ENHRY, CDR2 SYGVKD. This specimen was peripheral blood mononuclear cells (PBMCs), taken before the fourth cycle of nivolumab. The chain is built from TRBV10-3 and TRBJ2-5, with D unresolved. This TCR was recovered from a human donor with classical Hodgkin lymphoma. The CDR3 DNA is TGTGCCATCAGTGGGTTCATAAGGGAGACCCAGTACTTC. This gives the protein CAISGFIRETQYF.